Below are 22 T cell receptor beta chains sequenced from a single sample in a study of blood T cell repertoires in COVID-19. Assay used: immunoSEQ multiplex PCR; TCRdb lists only in-frame clones, some missing. This sample has roughly 190,000 clones; approximately 79% occur once, and the top ten carry around an eighth. The specimen was peripheral blood. The receptors shown here come from a man aged 25-45 years with active or convalescent COVID-19.

This chain joins TRBV27 and TRBJ2-3; 9 bases are shared with TRBD1. From germline, CDR1 is MNHEY and CDR2 SMNVEV (reference sequence). V shed 5 bases, J shed 6 bases, and the junction held 12 bases outside the gene matches. The CDR3 has 16 amino acids. CDR3 sequence: CASSLTGQGKWDTQYF. CDR3 sequence (DNA): TGTGCCAGCAGTCTAACGGGACAGGGAAAGTGGGATACGCAGTATTTT.

J is TRBJ2-2 and V is TRBV9; TRBD2 aligns across 12 bases. The CDR3 runs 16 residues. Germline CDR1 and CDR2: SGDLS and YYNGEE. V dropped 3 bases and J dropped 5; count of bases not matched to a gene: 5. The CDR3 region is CASSAPGTSGTGELFF. Here the CDR3 DNA reads TGTGCCAGCAGCGCCCCCGGGACTAGCGGGACCGGGGAGCTGTTTTTT.

The chain carries TRBV9 and TRBJ1-5; possibly TRBD1 for D (6 bases). The CDR3 is made up of 14 amino acids. V was shortened by 3 bases and J by 6 bases, with 13 bases between the two germline ends. Germline assignment: CDR1 SGDLS and CDR2 YYNGEE. CDR3 residues: CASSAGQRGQPQHF. Written as DNA, the CDR3 is TGTGCCAGCAGCGCCGGACAGAGGGGTCAGCCCCAGCATTTT.

A remark on this clone: At one of its ends the junction is not consistent with the germline gene, which may arise from a read error. V and J are TRBV7-7 and TRBJ2-2, with D maybe TRBD1 (6 bases). CDR1 is SSHAT and CDR2 is FNYEAQ in the germline V gene (reference sequence). The CDR3 is 15 amino acids. CDR3 loop: CASSAQGEGTGELFF. DNA for the CDR3: TGTGCTAGCAGCGCACAGGGCGAGGGGACCGGGGAGCTGTTTTTT.

CDR3 coding DNA: TGTGCCAGCAGTTATCGTGAGGGGGTATCGGAGCAGTACTTC. It is translated as CASSYREGVSEQYF. This chain joins TRBV6-2 or TRBV6-3 and TRBJ2-7, with D tentatively TRBD1 (6 bases). Germline CDR1 MNHEY, CDR2 SVGEGT. The CDR3 covers 14 residues. V was clipped by 3 bases and J by 7 bases, with 16 bases between them.

CDR3 region: CASSLWTGTFNQPQHF. CDR3 DNA: TGTGCCAGCAGTTTATGGACAGGGACCTTCAATCAGCCCCAGCATTTT. The V call is TRBV28, the J call TRBJ1-5; 7 bases are a match to TRBD1. This CDR3 spans 16 amino acids. Germline loops: CDR1 MDHEN, CDR2 SYDVKM. V lost 0 bases and J lost 3; bases outside the gene matches: 5.

The J gene is TRBJ2-7, the V gene TRBV19; 9 nucleotides line up with TRBD1. CDR3 length equals 15 residues. Germline assignment: CDR1 LNHDA and CDR2 SQIVND (reference sequence). With V trimmed by 5 bases and J by 1 base, 6 bases remained unmatched. CDR3 residues: CASSWGQGPSYEQYV. DNA of the CDR3: TGTGCCAGTAGTTGGGGACAGGGACCTTCCTACGAGCAGTACGTC.

The CDR3 DNA sequence: TGTGCCAGCAGTTCGCGGGGCAGGGAAGTCGGGGCTTTCTTT. Protein product: CASSSRGREVGAFF. The rearrangement links TRBV6-5 to TRBJ1-1; D is possibly TRBD1 (5 bases). Germline V gene sequence: CDR1 MNHEY, CDR2 SVGAGI. The CDR3 length is 14 residues. Trimming cost V 4 bases and J 11 bases, with 20 bases left between them.

V and J are TRBV27 and TRBJ2-1; D is ambiguous. This CDR3 has 14 residues. Germline CDR1 is MNHEY and CDR2 is SMNVEV (reference sequence). The V gene lost 5 bases and the J gene lost 2 bases, with 10 bases spanning the gap. The CDR3 coding sequence is TGTGCCAGCAGTCCTCTAGTAACCTACAATGAGCAGTTCTTC. Translating gives CASSPLVTYNEQFF.

The V call is TRBV13, the J call TRBJ2-3, with D perhaps TRBD2 (5 bases). Trimming stripped 2 bases from V and 2 bases from J, with 14 bases between. The CDR3 is 16 amino acids. Germline V gene sequence: CDR1 PRHDT, CDR2 FYEKMQ (reference sequence). Written as DNA, the CDR3 is TGTGCCAGCAGCTTATATTCCAGCGGAGACACAGATACGCAGTATTTT. It specifies CASSLYSSGDTDTQYF.

The CDR3 reads CASHEDRGPEKLFF. The DNA for the CDR3 is TGTGCCAGCCATGAGGACAGGGGTCCTGAAAAACTGTTTTTT. The chain couples TRBV28 to TRBJ1-4; 9 positions match TRBD1. This CDR3 comprises 14 residues. The J segment lost 7 bases and the V segment lost 8 bases, leaving 8 bases of the junction unmatched. Germline CDR1 MDHEN, CDR2 SYDVKM.

CDR3 residues: CASSYDGGRTYGYTF. CDR3 nucleotides: TGTGCCAGCAGTTACGATGGCGGCCGTACATATGGCTACACCTTC. The V call is TRBV6-5, the J call TRBJ1-2, with unresolved D. This CDR3 comprises 15 residues. Germline loops: CDR1 MNHEY, CDR2 SVGAGI. V lost 2 bases, J lost 5 bases, and 15 bases lay in between.

The rearrangement links TRBV2 to TRBJ2-1; the match to TRBD2 covers 7 bases. The CDR3 covers 15 residues. Losses at the gene ends were 7 bases for V and 7 bases for J; bases not matched to a gene: 13. Germline V gives CDR1 SNHLY, CDR2 FYNNEI. The CDR3 sequence: CASTPGGSGSNEQFF. CDR3 bases: TGTGCCAGCACCCCCGGAGGTAGCGGGTCTAATGAGCAGTTCTTC.

The rearrangement links TRBV19 to TRBJ1-2; D possibly corresponds to TRBD1 (5 bases). CDR3 length equals 13 residues. Germline loops: CDR1 LNHDA, CDR2 SQIVND (reference sequence). V was trimmed by 5 bases and J by 6 bases, leaving 13 bases between them. DNA for the CDR3: TGTGCCAGTAGTGCCCGGGGGGAGGATGGCTACACCTTC. Translated, it gives CASSARGEDGYTF. Full variable domain (missing parts from reference TRBV19 and TRBJ1-2): DGGITQSPKYLFRKEGQNVTLSCEQNLNHDAMYWYRQDPGQGLRLIYYSQIVNDFQKGDIAEGYSVSREKKESFPLTVTSAQKNPTAFYLCASSARGEDGYTFGSGTRLTVV.

The chain combines TRBV6-2 or TRBV6-3 with TRBJ2-7; 7 bases fit TRBD2. V was clipped by 2 bases and J by 5 bases; unmatched bases: 15. The germline CDR1 and CDR2 sequences are MNHEY and SVGEGT. The CDR3 contains 17 residues. CDR3: CASSYNPLAGEADEQYF. The CDR3 region has the DNA TGTGCCAGCAGTTACAATCCCCTGGCGGGAGAGGCTGACGAGCAGTACTTC.

The V call is TRBV19, the J call TRBJ2-5, with 7 bases that match TRBD2. The ends lost 4 bases at V and 4 bases at J; junction bases unmatched: 6. Germline lookup yields CDR1 LNHDA and CDR2 SQIVND (reference sequence). The CDR3 length is 14 residues. The CDR3 bases are TGTGCCAGTAGTACCCCGACTAGCCCAGAGACCCAGTACTTC. The encoded protein is CASSTPTSPETQYF.

V is TRBV30 and J is TRBJ2-3, with 10 bases lining up with TRBD2. The V segment lost 1 base and the J segment 6 bases; nucleotides outside the gene matches: 7. There are 15 residues in the CDR3. In germline, CDR1 is GTSNPN, CDR2 SVGIG (reference sequence). CDR3 amino acids: CAWSELAGPIDTQYF. The CDR3 region has the DNA TGTGCCTGGAGTGAACTAGCGGGGCCTATTGATACGCAGTATTTT.

This chain connects TRBV28 to TRBJ2-7, with 9 bases that match TRBD2. The length of the CDR3 is 14 residues. Germline trimming cut 7 bases from V and 0 bases from J; bases unmatched to any gene: 4. Per germline, CDR1 MDHEN and CDR2 SYDVKM. The CDR3 DNA sequence: TGTGCCAGCACAGCGGGGGGTTCCTCCTACGAGCAGTACGTC. Its translation: CASTAGGSSYEQYV.

The J gene is TRBJ1-2, the V gene TRBV7-2, with 11 nucleotides matching TRBD1. J gave up 5 bases and V 1 base, and 6 bases lay outside the gene matches. This CDR3 contains 16 residues. Germline loops: CDR1 SGHTA, CDR2 FQGNSA. The CDR3 is CASSLGTGGSGYGYTF. CDR3 DNA sequence: TGTGCCAGCAGCTTAGGGACAGGGGGCTCGGGGTATGGCTACACCTTC.

The chain couples TRBV29-1 to TRBJ2-5, with D perhaps matching TRBD1 (6 bases). The V gene's germline CDR1 is SQVTM and CDR2 ANQGSEA. This CDR3 is built from 13 residues. The germline V and J ends were trimmed by 6 bases and 1 base, with 12 bases remaining between them. This CDR3 reads CSVNRGSQETQYF. The CDR3 region has the DNA TGCAGCGTCAATAGGGGGAGCCAAGAGACCCAGTACTTC.

This clone was observed a single time. The chain combines TRBV29-1 with TRBJ1-4, with D hard to call. The V gene lost 2 bases and the J gene lost 6 bases, with 7 bases spanning the gap. The CDR3 has 12 amino acids. Germline V gene lookup returns CDR1 SQVTM and CDR2 ANQGSEA. CDR3 sequence: CSVEKEDEKLFF. Written as DNA, the CDR3 is TGCAGCGTTGAAAAAGAGGATGAAAAACTGTTTTTT.

The chain links TRBV14 to TRBJ1-4, with a possible D match to TRBD1 (5 bases). CDR1 SGHDN and CDR2 FVKESK come from the germline V gene. The germline V and J ends were trimmed by 0 bases and 0 bases, with 11 bases remaining between them. This CDR3 has 17 residues. The chain's CDR3 is CASSQEPGHPTNEKLFF. The CDR3 DNA follows: TGTGCCAGCAGCCAAGAACCCGGACACCCAACTAATGAAAAACTGTTTTTT.